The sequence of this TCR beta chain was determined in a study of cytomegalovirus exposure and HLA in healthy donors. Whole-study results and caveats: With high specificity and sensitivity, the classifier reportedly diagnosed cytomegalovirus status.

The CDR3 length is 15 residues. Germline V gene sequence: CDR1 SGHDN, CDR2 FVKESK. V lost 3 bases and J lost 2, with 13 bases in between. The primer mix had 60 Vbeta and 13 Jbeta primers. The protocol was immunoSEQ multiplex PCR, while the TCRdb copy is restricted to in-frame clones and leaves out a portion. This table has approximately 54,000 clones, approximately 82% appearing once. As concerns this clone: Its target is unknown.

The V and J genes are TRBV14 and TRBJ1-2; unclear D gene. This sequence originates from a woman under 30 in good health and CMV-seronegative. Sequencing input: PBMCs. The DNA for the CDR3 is TGTGCCAGCAGCCACCTTACTTCGAGGAACTATGGCTACACCTTC. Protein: CASSHLTSRNYGYTF. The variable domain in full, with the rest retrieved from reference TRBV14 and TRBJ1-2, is EAGVTQFPSHSVIEKGQTVTLRCDPISGHDNLYWYRRVMGKEIKFLLHFVKESKQDESGMPNNRFLAERTGGTYSTLKVQPAELEDSGVYFCASSHLTSRNYGYTFGSGTRLTVV.